Here is one TCR beta chain with its context. The clone's antigen remains unknown. No per-base quality is available; no much larger clone lies one base away. The CDR3 regions of human TCRbeta chains were analyzed by immunosequencing. In the source study's methods: TCRs in the repertoires were matched against a reference library of SARS-CoV-2-specific TCRs that had been generated with the MIRA antigen-specificity platform. Breadth meant the fraction of unique TCRs that were SARS-CoV-2-associated, whereas depth meant the fraction of total T cells that were SARS-CoV-2-associated. Using the MIRA data, each spike-specific TCR was mapped to the spike region that the TCR reacts to and placed in a CD4 or CD8 class. Log10-transformed breadth and depth values were compared by one-way ANOVA with Sidak's multiple comparisons tests. TCRdb retrieved this table from immuneACCESS and kept in-frame rearrangements only. Not all clones are present; in checked studies, unresolved V genes account for under half, and no reason is known for the remainder. That table gives V, J and clone size, and the DNA gave D and trimming. This sample comprises about 130,000 clones, 80% to 90% of them detected only once. Of the sample, under 9.5% falls within the top ten clones.

The sample originates from a study of T cell responses to AZD1222 COVID-19 vaccine (dated by TCRdb to the early 2020s). For the wider study: AZD1222 recipients with second doses at about 4 weeks or about 12 weeks were pooled, because spike-specific TCR depth and breadth did not differ between schedules. TCR sequencing covered 230 to 250 trial participants: 200 to 220 given two doses of AZD1222 and 26 given two doses of MenACWY control vaccine. Trial participants were enrolled into age subgroups of 18-55, 56-69 and 70-plus years, which contained roughly 140, 27 and 60 TCR-sequenced participants, respectively.

Study-wide conclusions, independent of this receptor: Conclusions about previously exposed vaccinees were limited because only a handful of AZD1222 recipients were SARS-CoV-2 seropositive at baseline. The 56-69-year group was small, and its depth increase did not reach significance, likely because of low power. CD4 TCRs associated with the vaccine covered the entire spike protein, and the dominant responses were in regions 160-218 and 743-854. After two AZD1222 doses, spike-specific TCR breadth and depth were significantly higher than at day 0 and than in MenACWY recipients. Because no day 14 peak-response samples were available, the repertoires could be characterized only after the peak T cell response. Participants were mostly white British, with more females than males. The authors suggested clonal diversity may have been underestimated. Reportedly, almost half of the unique spike-specific TCRs recognized epitopes lying outside the regions that are mutated in the B.1.351 and B.1.1.7 variants.

From its cysteine to its phenylalanine, the CDR3 spans 15 amino acids. The only DNA kept is the CDR3, 45 bases in frame from the first base. Trimming at the junction amounts to 3 bases on V and 0 bases on J, and the germline ends lie 10 bases apart. The germline V gene (reference sequence) yields SEHNR for CDR1 and FQNEAQ for CDR2. The sample's time point, from its label and the paper: baseline before first vaccination. The vaccinee samples were drawn from two UK trials, COV001 and COV002, one of which was a single-blind randomized controlled phase 2/3 trial testing AZD1222 (ChAdOx1 nCoV-19) in healthy adults. For TCRbeta chain sequencing, PBMC samples from trial participants were taken at day 0 and at day 28 after the second dose.

The sample in question was peripheral blood, obtained on day 0 of AZD1222 vaccination. This receptor was obtained from an adult in good health. Recombination linked TRBV7-9 to TRBJ2-3; 5 matching bases give a weak D call of TRBD1. The CDR3: CASSLGPGSTDTQYF. Here is the DNA: TGTGCCAGCAGCTTGGGTCCAGGGAGCACAGATACGCAGTATTTT.